These 17 T cell receptor beta chains share one sample of origin, sequenced in a study of vaccination effects on CD4 cells after COVID-19. Before any sequencing was done, the ViraFEST assay used viral peptide pools to expand antigen-specific CD4+ T cells. The culture ran for less than 12 days, and then CD4+ T cells were isolated. The infection with SARS-CoV-2 (confirmed by PCR) occurred in this person between March and December 2020. It was two doses of either the BNT162b2 or mRNA-1273 vaccine that participants received. Generated by immunoSEQ multiplex PCR, the TCRdb table keeps only in-frame clones and is missing some. The sample carries about 15,000 clones, about 80% recorded once. These TCRs are of unknown antigen specificity. The sequencing used CD4+ T cells from PBMCs cultured with SARS-CoV-2 spike peptides, collected after COVID-19 vaccination. The receptor set was obtained from a human donor who had a prior SARS-CoV-2 infection.

The chain is built from TRBV19 and TRBJ1-5; the D is unclear. The germline gives CDR1 LNHDA, CDR2 SQIVND (reference sequence). The CDR3 runs 16 residues. The ends were cut back, 1 base at V and 1 base at J, with 11 bases in the middle. The chain's CDR3 is CASSIVRDRSNQPQHF. The CDR3 DNA sequence: TGTGCCAGTAGTATAGTCCGGGATAGGAGCAATCAGCCCCAGCATTTT.

V usage is TRBV19 and J usage is TRBJ1-2; TRBD1 matches 7 bases. V shed 8 bases and J 0 bases; nucleotides not matched to a gene: 12. Germline assignment: CDR1 LNHDA and CDR2 SQIVND (reference sequence). This CDR3 has 16 residues. As DNA, the CDR3 is TGTGCCAGTGGGGGGCAGGGACAGAGATCTAACTATGGCTACACCTTC. Amino acid sequence: CASGGQGQRSNYGYTF. Full variable domain (missing parts from reference TRBV19 and TRBJ1-2): DGGITQSPKYLFRKEGQNVTLSCEQNLNHDAMYWYRQDPGQGLRLIYYSQIVNDFQKGDIAEGYSVSREKKESFPLTVTSAQKNPTAFYLCASGGQGQRSNYGYTFGSGTRLTVV.

The V and J genes are TRBV5-4 and TRBJ1-4; D not resolved. The germline gives CDR1 SGHNT, CDR2 YYREEE (reference sequence). CDR3 length: 15 residues. V lost 4 bases to trimming and J lost 8 bases, with 18 bases between them. CDR3 loop: CASSESAGLGEKLFF. The CDR3 nucleotides are TGTGCCAGCAGCGAGAGTGCGGGGTTAGGCGAAAAACTGTTTTTT.

The V and J genes are TRBV4-1 and TRBJ1-2, with TRBD1 matching over 12 bases. CDR3 size: 17 residues. The junction had 10 bases not matched to a gene; V was cut back by 0 bases and J by 8 bases. From germline, CDR1 is MGHRA and CDR2 YSYEKL. The CDR3 DNA reads as TGCGCCAGCAGCCAAGACGGGGGACAGGGGGCGGCTTTCGGCTACACCTTC. Its translation: CASSQDGGQGAAFGYTF.

This clone was seen a few times. In the same sample, other DNA sequences code for this CDR3. This chain connects TRBV7-3 to TRBJ2-5; D may be TRBD1 (6 bases). Germline CDR1 and CDR2: SGHTA and FQGTGA. The CDR3 is made up of 14 amino acids. Trimming took 5 bases from V and 2 from J, leaving 12 bases between them. CDR3 nucleotide sequence: TGTGCCAGCAGCCCCACAGGGCTGCAAGAGACCCAGTACTTC. It specifies CASSPTGLQETQYF.

The chain carries TRBV5-4 and TRBJ2-7; D is perhaps TRBD2 (6 bases). Germline CDR1 and CDR2: SGHNT and YYREEE (reference sequence). This CDR3 has 15 amino acids. V dropped 0 bases and J dropped 2 bases, with 12 bases sitting between them. In DNA, the CDR3 is TGTGCCAGCAGCTTGGGAGCCGGGGGTACCTACGAGCAGTACTTC. Amino acids: CASSLGAGGTYEQYF. The full variable domain, with the rest looked up from reference TRBV5-4 and TRBJ2-7, is ETGVTQSPTHLIKTRGQQVTLRCSSQSGHNTVSWYQQALGQGPQFIFQYYREEENGRGNFPPRFSGLQFPNYSSELNVNALELDDSALYLCASSLGAGGTYEQYFGPGTRLTVT.

This rearrangement joins TRBV5-8 to TRBJ1-1; D is unclear. This CDR3 has 13 amino acids. The germline gives CDR1 SGHTS, CDR2 YDEGEE. With 0 bases removed from V and 1 base from J, the gap between germline ends came to 4 bases. Written as DNA, the CDR3 is TGTGCCAGCAGCTTGGAGCAGAACACTGAAGCTTTCTTT. Protein: CASSLEQNTEAFF.

V gene TRBV5-1 combines with J gene TRBJ2-7; 12 bases line up with TRBD2. Per the germline V gene, CDR1 is SGHRS and CDR2 is YFSETQ. Unmatched junction bases numbered 9, after V lost 2 bases and J lost 0 bases. The CDR3 is 18 amino acids. The CDR3 bases are TGCGCCAGCAGCTTACCGACTAGCGGGGGCCCAAGCTCCTACGAGCAGTACTTC. Amino acid sequence: CASSLPTSGGPSSYEQYF.

J is TRBJ1-2 and V is TRBV22-1. TRBV22-1 is noted as a pseudogene. The CDR3 runs 11 residues. As DNA, the CDR3 is TGTCCTGGGAGCGCAGGGGTCGGCTACACCTTC. This translates into CPGSAGVGYTF.

The gene calls are TRBV2 and TRBJ2-3; D may be TRBD1 or TRBD2 (6 bases each). This CDR3 comprises 13 residues. V dropped 9 bases and J dropped 1 base, with 11 bases sitting between them. The germline V gene has CDR1 SNHLY and CDR2 FYNNEI. The CDR3 is CASSGGGTDTQYF. CDR3 in DNA: TGTGCCAGTTCCGGGGGCGGCACAGATACGCAGTATTTT.

The chain is built from TRBV30 and TRBJ1-1; D is perhaps TRBD1 (6 bases). This CDR3 has 12 amino acids. CDR1 and CDR2 (germline): GTSNPN, SVGIG (reference sequence). V lost 8 bases and J lost 4, with 14 bases in between. Here the CDR3 reads CAGRGRATEAFF. CDR3 DNA: TGTGCCGGAAGGGGGAGGGCCACTGAAGCTTTCTTT. Full variable domain (missing parts from reference TRBV30 and TRBJ1-1): SQTIHQWPATLVQPVGSPLSLECTVEGTSNPNLYWYRQAAGRGLQLLFYSVGIGQISSEVPQNLSASRPQDRQFILSSKKLLLSDSGFYLCAGRGRATEAFFGQGTRLTVV.

This sequence joins TRBV6-4 and TRBJ2-1; 11 nucleotides align to TRBD2. V was pared by 6 bases and J by 8 bases, with 9 bases of the junction left unmatched. The CDR3 contains 15 residues. The germline V gene has CDR1 MRHNA and CDR2 SNTAGT. In DNA form, the CDR3 reads TGTGCCAGCAGCATTAGCGGGAGGGCCAGATATGAGCAGTTCTTC. It codes for CASSISGRARYEQFF.

This chain uses TRBV28 with TRBJ1-5; unclear D gene. Trimming took off 3 bases at V and 0 bases at J, with 9 bases between the two ends. Germline V gene lookup returns CDR1 MDHEN and CDR2 SYDVKM. The CDR3 length is 15 residues. Here the CDR3 reads CASSFSDGSNQPQHF. The CDR3 DNA is TGTGCCAGCAGTTTCAGTGACGGTAGCAATCAGCCCCAGCATTTT.

The V call is TRBV6-6, the J call TRBJ2-7, with 9 bases aligning to TRBD2. The germline V gene encodes CDR1 MNHNY and CDR2 SVGAGI (reference sequence). This CDR3 region has 15 residues. The V gene end was trimmed by 6 bases and the J gene end by 4 bases; junction bases not matched to a gene: 10. CDR3 nucleotide sequence: TGTGCCAGCAGCCGCCGGTCTAGCGGGACTTACGAGCAGTACTTC. It is translated as CASSRRSSGTYEQYF.

This clone showed up just a few times. The V call is TRBV21-1, the J call TRBJ2-1; the table calls TRBD1, which could not be checked here. TRBV21-1 is a listed pseudogene. The CDR3 is 15 residues long. The CDR3 loop reads CASANRQDPYNEQFF. CDR3 bases: TGTGCCAGCGCCAACCGACAGGATCCCTACAATGAGCAGTTCTTC.

This clone was counted a single time. The V gene is TRBV7-6, the J gene TRBJ2-7, with 8 positions matching TRBD2. This CDR3 region has 18 residues. After removal of 5 bases from V and 2 bases from J, the junction contained 17 bases not matched to a gene. Looked up from germline, CDR1 is SGHVS and CDR2 is FNYEAQ. CDR3 sequence reads: CASSTRTGTSSRAYEQYF. CDR3 DNA sequence: TGTGCCAGCAGCACCCGGACCGGGACTAGTTCAAGGGCCTACGAGCAGTACTTC.

This clone came up a few times. The gene calls are TRBV2 and TRBJ1-6, with D maybe TRBD1 (6 bases). Germline V gene sequence: CDR1 SNHLY, CDR2 FYNNEI. This CDR3 contains 14 residues. V lost 6 bases and J lost 9, with 15 bases in between. The CDR3: CASRGGQPSSPLHF. In DNA, the CDR3 is TGTGCCAGCAGGGGCGGACAGCCTTCTTCACCCCTCCACTTT.